Here is one T cell receptor (beta chain) with its context. A read error may produce the germline difference seen at one junction end. Germline CDR1 reads MNHEY; CDR2 reads SVGAGI. CDR3 length: 18 residues. This sample is drawn from a study of tumor and adjacent non-tumor tissue in lung cancer. Study in general: There were about 12 adenocarcinoma, 2 squamous cell carcinoma and 1 small cell lung cancer cases.

This sample's RNA came from whole unsorted tissue. Chemotherapy-naive patients with new lung cancer underwent thoracic surgery in China, August–late 2014. Three rounds of nested PCR, following a modified ARM-PCR protocol, produced the TCRbeta library. Each CDR3 protein is one row after TCRdb ran MiXCR on the multiplex PCR reads. The table lists roughly 150,000 distinct CDR3 sequences, roughly 70% of them singletons. The chain employs TRBV6-5 and TRBJ2-2; 13 nucleotides match TRBD2. The receptor was derived from a man in his sixties with small cell lung cancer. The sequencing input was lung tumor tissue. The CDR3 loop reads CASSYSILAGGRTGELLF. The DNA for the CDR3 is TGTGCCAGTAGTTACTCGATACTAGCGGGAGGGAGGACCGGGGAGCTGCTTTTT.